This T cell receptor beta chain originates from a study of T cells in Graves' hyperthyroidism and ophthalmopathy. RNA transcripts gave rise to amplified TCR beta CDR3 regions. The TCR CDR3 first-round RT-PCR relied on the HTBI primer set. TCRdb itself ran the multiplex PCR reads through MiXCR, one entry per CDR3 protein. The data show hundreds of thousands of distinct CDR3 sequences, 14% to 15% seen once. This clonotype was detected many times. Extraction of PBMCs used 9 to 10 ml of fresh peripheral blood. The CDR3 runs to 17 residues. CDR1 and CDR2 from the germline V gene are SGHVS and FNYEAQ. V was clipped by 0 bases and J by 4 bases; unmatched bases: 7.

The rearrangement uses TRBV7-6 and TRBJ2-2; 8 bases are a match to TRBD1. This clonotype was sampled from a man younger than 30 with Graves' ophthalmopathy. What was sequenced was blood. CDR3 nucleotide sequence: TGTGCCAGCAGCTTAGCGTTTACGGGACAGGTCACCGGGGAGCTGTTTTTT. Translating gives CASSLAFTGQVTGELFF. Full variable domain (outside the CDR3, taken from reference TRBV7-6 and TRBJ2-2): GAGVSQSPRYKVTKRGQDVALRCDPISGHVSLYWYRQALGQGPEFLTYFNYEAQQDKSGLPNDRFSAERPEGSISTLTIQRTEQRDSAMYRCASSLAFTGQVTGELFFGEGSRLTVL.